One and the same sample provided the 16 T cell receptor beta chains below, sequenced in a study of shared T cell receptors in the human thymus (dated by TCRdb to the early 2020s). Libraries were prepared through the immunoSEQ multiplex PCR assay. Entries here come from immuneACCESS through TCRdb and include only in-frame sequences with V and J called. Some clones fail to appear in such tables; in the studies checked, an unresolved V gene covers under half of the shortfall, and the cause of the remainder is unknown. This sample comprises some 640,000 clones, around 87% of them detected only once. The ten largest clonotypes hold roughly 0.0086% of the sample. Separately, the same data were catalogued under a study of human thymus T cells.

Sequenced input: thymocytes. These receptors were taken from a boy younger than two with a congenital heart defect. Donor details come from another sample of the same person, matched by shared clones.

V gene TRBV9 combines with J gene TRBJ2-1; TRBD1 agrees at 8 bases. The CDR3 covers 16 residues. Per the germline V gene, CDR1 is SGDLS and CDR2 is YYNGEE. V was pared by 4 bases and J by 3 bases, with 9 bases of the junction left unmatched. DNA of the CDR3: TGTGCCAGCAGCCCCAGCGCCGGGACAGGCTACAATGAGCAGTTCTTC. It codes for CASSPSAGTGYNEQFF. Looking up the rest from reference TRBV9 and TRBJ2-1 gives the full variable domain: DSGVTQTPKHLITATGQRVTLRCSPRSGDLSVYWYQQSLDQGLQFLIQYYNGEERAKGNILERFSAQQFPDLHSELNLSSLELGDSALYFCASSPSAGTGYNEQFFGPGTRLTVL.

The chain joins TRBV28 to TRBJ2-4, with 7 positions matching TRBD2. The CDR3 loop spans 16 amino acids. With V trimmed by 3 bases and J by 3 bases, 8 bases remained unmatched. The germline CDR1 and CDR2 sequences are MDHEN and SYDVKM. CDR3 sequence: CASSFVREQVKNIQYF. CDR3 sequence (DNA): TGTGCCAGCAGTTTTGTGCGGGAGCAGGTCAAAAACATTCAGTACTTC.

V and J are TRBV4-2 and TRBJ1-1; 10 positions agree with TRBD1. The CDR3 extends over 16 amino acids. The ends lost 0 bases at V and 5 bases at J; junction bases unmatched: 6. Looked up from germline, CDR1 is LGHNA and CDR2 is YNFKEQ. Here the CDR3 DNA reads TGTGCCAGCAGCCAAGACCATGACAGGGGGCTGACTGAAGCTTTCTTT. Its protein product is CASSQDHDRGLTEAFF.

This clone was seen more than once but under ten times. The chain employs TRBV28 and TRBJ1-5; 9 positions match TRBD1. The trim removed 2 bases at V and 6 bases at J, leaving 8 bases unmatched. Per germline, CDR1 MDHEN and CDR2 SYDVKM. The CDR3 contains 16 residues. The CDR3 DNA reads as TGTGCCAGCAGTTTACGCCCAACAGGGGGCAGTCAGCCCCAGCATTTT. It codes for CASSLRPTGGSQPQHF.

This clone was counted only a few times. The CDR3 DNA reads as TGTGCCAGCAGCCGCGGACTAGCGACCGGGGAGCTGTTTTTT. This codes for CASSRGLATGELFF. The gene calls are TRBV14 and TRBJ2-2; 9 bases line up with TRBD2. J gave up 5 bases and V 4 bases, and 2 bases lay outside the gene matches. This CDR3 spans 14 amino acids. The germline gives CDR1 SGHDN, CDR2 FVKESK.

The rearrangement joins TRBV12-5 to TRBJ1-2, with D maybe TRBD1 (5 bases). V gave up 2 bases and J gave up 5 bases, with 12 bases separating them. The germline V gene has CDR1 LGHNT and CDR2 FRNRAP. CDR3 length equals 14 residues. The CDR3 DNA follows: TGTGCTAGTGGTTTGACGGCGGACACTTATGGCTACACCTTC. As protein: CASGLTADTYGYTF.

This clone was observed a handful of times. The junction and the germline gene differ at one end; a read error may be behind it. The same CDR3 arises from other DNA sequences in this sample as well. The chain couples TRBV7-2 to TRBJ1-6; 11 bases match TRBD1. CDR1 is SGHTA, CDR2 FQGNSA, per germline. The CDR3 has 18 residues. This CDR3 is CASSLRDRGDSYNSPLHF. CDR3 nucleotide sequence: TGTGCCAGCAGCTTACGGGACAGGGGGGACTCCTATAATTCCCCCCTCCACTTT.

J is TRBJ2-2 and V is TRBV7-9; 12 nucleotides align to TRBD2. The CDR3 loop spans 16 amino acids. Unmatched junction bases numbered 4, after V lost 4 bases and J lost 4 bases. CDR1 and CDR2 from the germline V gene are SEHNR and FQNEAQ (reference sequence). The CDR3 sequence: CASSSSGLAGTGELFF. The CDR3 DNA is TGTGCCAGCAGCTCATCGGGACTAGCGGGCACCGGGGAGCTGTTTTTT.

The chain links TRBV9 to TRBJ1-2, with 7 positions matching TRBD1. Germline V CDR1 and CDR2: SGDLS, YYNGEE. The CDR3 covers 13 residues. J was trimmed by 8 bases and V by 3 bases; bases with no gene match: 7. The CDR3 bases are TGTGCCAGCAGCGAACCTACAGGGGAGGGCTACACCTTC. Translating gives CASSEPTGEGYTF.

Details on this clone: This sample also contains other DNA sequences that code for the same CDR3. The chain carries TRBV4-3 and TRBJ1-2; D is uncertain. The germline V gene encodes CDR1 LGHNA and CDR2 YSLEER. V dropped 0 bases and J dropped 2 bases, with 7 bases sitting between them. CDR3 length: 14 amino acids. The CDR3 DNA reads TGCGCCAGCAGCCAAGAAACAGCCAACTATGGCTACACCTTC. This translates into CASSQETANYGYTF.

The CDR3 here is CASRTERQGSDTQYF. The CDR3 coding sequence is TGTGCCAGCAGAACCGAACGACAGGGATCAGATACGCAGTATTTT. The chain couples TRBV27 to TRBJ2-3, with 7 bases aligning to TRBD1. The CDR3 consists of 15 residues. V gave up 6 bases and J gave up 4 bases; unmatched junction bases: 10. CDR1 MNHEY and CDR2 SMNVEV come from the germline V gene (reference sequence).

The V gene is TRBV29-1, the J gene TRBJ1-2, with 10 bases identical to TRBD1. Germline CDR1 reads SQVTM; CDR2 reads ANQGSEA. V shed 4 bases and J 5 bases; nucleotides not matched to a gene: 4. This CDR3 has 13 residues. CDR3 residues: CSVGGTGEYGYTF. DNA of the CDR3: TGCAGCGTTGGAGGGACAGGGGAATATGGCTACACCTTC.

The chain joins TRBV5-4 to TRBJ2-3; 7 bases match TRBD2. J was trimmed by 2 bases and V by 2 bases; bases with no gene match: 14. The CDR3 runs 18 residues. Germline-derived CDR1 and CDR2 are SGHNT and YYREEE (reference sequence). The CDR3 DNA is TGTGCCAGCAGCTTTGGAGCGGGGTCCACCAGGGCCACAGATACGCAGTATTTT. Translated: CASSFGAGSTRATDTQYF.

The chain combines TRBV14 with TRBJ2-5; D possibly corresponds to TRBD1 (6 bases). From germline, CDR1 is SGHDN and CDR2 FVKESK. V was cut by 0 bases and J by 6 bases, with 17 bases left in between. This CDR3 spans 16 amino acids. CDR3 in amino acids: CASSQDGVRGRKTQYF. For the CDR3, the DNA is TGTGCCAGCAGCCAAGATGGGGTCAGGGGCCGGAAGACCCAGTACTTC.

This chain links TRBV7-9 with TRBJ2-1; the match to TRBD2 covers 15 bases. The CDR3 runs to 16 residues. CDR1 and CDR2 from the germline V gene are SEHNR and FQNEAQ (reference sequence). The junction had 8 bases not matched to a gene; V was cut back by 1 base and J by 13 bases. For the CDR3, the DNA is TGTGCCAGCAGCTTAGAACCCGGACTAGCGGGAGGGCTTCAGTTCTTC. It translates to CASSLEPGLAGGLQFF.

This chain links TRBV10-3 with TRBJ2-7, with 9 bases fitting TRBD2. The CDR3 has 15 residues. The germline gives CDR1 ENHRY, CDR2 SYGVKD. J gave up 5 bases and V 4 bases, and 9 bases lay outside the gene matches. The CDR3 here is CAISASTGTSHEQYF. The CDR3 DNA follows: TGTGCCATCAGTGCATCCACCGGGACTAGCCACGAGCAGTACTTC.